The 14 T cell receptor beta chains below come from one sample, sequenced in a study of cytomegalovirus exposure and HLA in healthy donors. Here immunoSEQ multiplex PCR was the method, and the copy in TCRdb shows in-frame clones only, minus some. Found here are 110,000 or so clones, less than 90% of them singletons; the top ten hold about 4.4%. The source material was PBMCs. These receptor sequences come from a man between 18 and 35 years old in good health and CMV-seropositive.

This chain uses TRBV7-2 with TRBJ2-3, with TRBD2 identical over 8 bases. V was clipped by 5 bases and J by 2 bases; unmatched bases: 15. Per the germline V gene, CDR1 is SGHTA and CDR2 is FQGNSA. This CDR3 comprises 18 residues. Here the CDR3 reads CASSHSGASGGYTDTQYF. The CDR3 DNA sequence: TGTGCCAGCAGCCATTCCGGAGCCAGCGGGGGTTACACAGATACGCAGTATTTT.

The gene calls are TRBV14 and TRBJ1-4; 9 nucleotides line up with TRBD1. Germline CDR1 and CDR2: SGHDN and FVKESK. J lost 8 bases, V lost 2 bases, and 9 bases had no gene match. CDR3 length: 16 residues. As DNA, the CDR3 is TGTGCCAGCAGCCAATATACAGGGGGCCTCCGCGAAAAACTGTTTTTT. This sequence encodes CASSQYTGGLREKLFF.

The chain has TRBV2 and TRBJ1-2; D remains ambiguous. The CDR3 covers 13 residues. V was shortened by 3 bases and J by 4 bases, with 9 bases between the two germline ends. Germline V gives CDR1 SNHLY, CDR2 FYNNEI. As DNA, the CDR3 is TGTGCCAGCAGTGAGCAGGTTTTCTATGGCTACACCTTC. As protein: CASSEQVFYGYTF.

This chain links TRBV7-9 with TRBJ2-6; possible D gene TRBD1, 5 bases. Germline V gene data show CDR1 as SEHNR and CDR2 as FQNEAQ (reference sequence). There are 18 residues in the CDR3. Between the trimmed V and J ends, which lost 2 bases and 0 bases, there was a span of 14 bases. The CDR3 DNA sequence: TGTGCCAGCAGCTTACTACTGCACAGGTCCTCTGGGGCCAACGTCCTGACTTTC. Translating gives CASSLLLHRSSGANVLTF.

This chain connects TRBV29-1 to TRBJ1-4, with D possibly being TRBD1 (5 bases). CDR1 is SQVTM, CDR2 ANQGSEA, per germline. Trimming pared 7 bases from V and 4 bases from J, leaving 13 bases between. This CDR3 contains 13 residues. CDR3 nucleotide sequence: TGCAGCGGTGTAGGGGAATTTAATGAAAAACTGTTTTTT. Amino acids: CSGVGEFNEKLFF.

The chain combines TRBV5-1 with TRBJ2-1; tentatively, D is TRBD1 (5 bases). The ends were cut back, 2 bases at V and 3 bases at J, with 9 bases in the middle. The CDR3 has 14 residues. Germline values: CDR1 SGHRS, CDR2 YFSETQ. DNA for the CDR3: TGCGCCAGCAGCTTCCAGGGAAACTACAATGAGCAGTTCTTC. As protein: CASSFQGNYNEQFF.

The rearrangement links TRBV6-4 to TRBJ2-2; D call uncertain. With 5 bases removed from V and 4 bases from J, the gap between germline ends came to 11 bases. CDR1 and CDR2 from the germline V gene are MRHNA and SNTAGT. The CDR3 totals 14 residues. CDR3 DNA sequence: TGTGCCAGCAGTTTGACTGGGTCCACCGGGGAGCTGTTTTTT. This translates into CASSLTGSTGELFF.

This chain joins TRBV5-5 and TRBJ2-6, with D tentatively TRBD1 (5 bases). The germline V and J ends were trimmed by 7 bases and 0 bases, with 8 bases remaining between them. CDR1 is SGHKS and CDR2 is YYEKEE in the germline V gene (reference sequence). The CDR3 is made up of 14 amino acids. CDR3 region: CASGQGSGANVLTF. The CDR3 region has the DNA TGTGCCAGCGGCCAGGGCTCTGGGGCCAACGTCCTGACTTTC.

J is TRBJ1-4 and V is TRBV19; D unresolved. The germline V and J ends were trimmed by 5 bases and 6 bases, with 10 bases remaining between them. The germline V gene has CDR1 LNHDA and CDR2 SQIVND (reference sequence). The CDR3 has 13 amino acids. As DNA, the CDR3 is TGTGCCAGTAGTCCCGTGGAGGATGAAAAACTGTTTTTT. The encoded protein is CASSPVEDEKLFF.

This chain links TRBV4-1 with TRBJ2-3; D is unresolved. This CDR3 has 14 residues. In germline, CDR1 is MGHRA, CDR2 YSYEKL. The V end was cut by 0 bases, the J end by 5 bases, with 9 bases between. CDR3: CASSQEFQEDTQYF. CDR3 bases: TGCGCCAGCAGCCAAGAGTTCCAGGAAGATACGCAGTATTTT.

The genes are TRBV5-6 and TRBJ1-1; 9 nucleotides line up with TRBD1. J was trimmed by 1 base and V by 4 bases; bases with no gene match: 5. In germline, CDR1 is SGHDT, CDR2 YYEEEE. The CDR3 totals 15 residues. The CDR3 is CASSLPGQGNTEAFF. The CDR3 DNA follows: TGTGCCAGCAGCCTCCCGGGACAGGGGAACACTGAAGCTTTCTTT.

The rearrangement uses TRBV2 and TRBJ2-3; TRBD2 aligns across 13 bases. Germline values: CDR1 SNHLY, CDR2 FYNNEI. CDR3 length: 18 residues. V shed 6 bases, J shed 0 bases, and the junction held 9 bases outside the gene matches. Here the CDR3 reads CASRGTSGVELSTDTQYF. As DNA, the CDR3 is TGTGCCAGCAGGGGGACTAGCGGGGTAGAACTTAGCACAGATACGCAGTATTTT.

The genes are TRBV6-1 and TRBJ2-5, with 7 bases that match TRBD1. The CDR3 has 15 amino acids. V lost 5 bases to trimming and J lost 4 bases; unmatched junction nucleotides: 10. The germline CDR1 and CDR2 sequences are MNHNS and SASEGT. CDR3 residues: CASSRARGLVETQYF. CDR3 bases: TGTGCCAGCAGTCGGGCTAGGGGGCTAGTAGAGACCCAGTACTTC.

This chain joins TRBV6-5 and TRBJ2-1, with TRBD1 matching over 8 bases. The ends lost 7 bases at V and 7 bases at J; junction bases unmatched: 9. The CDR3 has 14 amino acids. Germline assignment: CDR1 MNHEY and CDR2 SVGAGI. As DNA, the CDR3 is TGTGCCAGCAAACCGCTCGGACAGGGAAATGAGCAGTTCTTC. Protein: CASKPLGQGNEQFF.